The 21 T cell receptor beta chains below come from one sample, sequenced in a study of T cell responses to AZD1222 COVID-19 vaccine. Clones were sequenced by immunoSEQ multiplex PCR, and TCRdb holds only the in-frame ones, with some missing. The sample holds around 99,000 clones, roughly nine tenths seen once. Sequences were derived from peripheral blood, sampled on day 0 of AZD1222 vaccination. The source of these receptors is an adult in good health.

V usage is TRBV5-1 and J usage is TRBJ2-5; D ambiguous. In germline, CDR1 is SGHRS, CDR2 YFSETQ. Trimming removed 0 bases from V and 2 bases from J, with 14 bases in between. The CDR3 sequence is 16 residues long. The CDR3 loop reads CASSLEGSARQETQYF. CDR3 in DNA: TGCGCCAGCAGCTTGGAGGGTTCCGCGCGGCAAGAGACCCAGTACTTC. Together with reference TRBV5-1 and TRBJ2-5, the CDR3 gives the full variable domain: KAGVTQTPRYLIKTRGQQVTLSCSPISGHRSVSWYQQTPGQGLQFLFEYFSETQRNKGNFPGRFSGRQFSNSRSEMNVSTLELGDSALYLCASSLEGSARQETQYFGPGTRLLVL.

The rearrangement joins TRBV10-1 to TRBJ2-3; weak D call: TRBD1 (7 bases). The CDR3 has 14 amino acids. Between the trimmed V and J ends, which lost 8 bases and 4 bases, there was a span of 16 bases. The germline gives CDR1 WNHNN, CDR2 SYGVQD (reference sequence). Written as DNA, the CDR3 is TGCGCCAGCTCAGGGGGGCAGGCTCCAGATACGCAGTATTTT. As protein: CASSGGQAPDTQYF.

The rearrangement uses TRBV28 and TRBJ2-1, with no clear D. The germline V gene has CDR1 MDHEN and CDR2 SYDVKM. The V end was cut by 3 bases, the J end by 5 bases, with 8 bases between. This CDR3 spans 13 amino acids. The CDR3 protein is CASSLPPNNEQFF. Here the CDR3 DNA reads TGTGCCAGCAGTTTGCCCCCTAACAATGAGCAGTTCTTC.

This clone was observed a few times. The chain uses TRBV7-2 and TRBJ2-7; 9 nucleotides agree with TRBD1. Trimming removed 5 bases from V and 7 bases from J; junction bases left unmatched: 9. Germline V gives CDR1 SGHTA, CDR2 FQGNSA. This CDR3 contains 14 residues. The CDR3 loop is CASSADRGYGEQYF. As DNA, the CDR3 is TGTGCCAGCAGCGCTGACAGGGGGTACGGTGAGCAGTACTTC.

The chain employs TRBV2 and TRBJ2-1, with a tentative D call TRBD1 (6 bases). From germline, CDR1 is SNHLY and CDR2 FYNNEI. This CDR3 is built from 12 residues. V lost 5 bases, J lost 9 bases, and 11 bases lay in between. In DNA, the CDR3 is TGTGCCAGCAGTCTACAGGGAACTGAGCAGTTCTTC. It is translated as CASSLQGTEQFF.

V usage is TRBV4-1 and J usage is TRBJ2-6; D is perhaps TRBD1 or TRBD2 (5 bases each). The ends were cut back, 0 bases at V and 5 bases at J, with 17 bases in the middle. The CDR3 runs to 18 residues. CDR1 and CDR2 (germline): MGHRA, YSYEKL. This chain's CDR3 is CASSQDPGVGDRANVLTF. CDR3 DNA sequence: TGCGCCAGCAGCCAAGATCCTGGGGTAGGGGACCGGGCCAACGTCCTGACTTTC.

The V and J genes are TRBV7-2 and TRBJ1-1; D gene unclear. Looked up from germline, CDR1 is SGHTA and CDR2 is FQGNSA. CDR3 length: 14 residues. V shed 6 bases and J shed 1 base, with 12 bases lying between them. As DNA, the CDR3 is TGTGCCAGCAGTTTACGTTCCTCGAACACTGAAGCTTTCTTT. Its protein product is CASSLRSSNTEAFF.

The V gene is TRBV7-3, the J gene TRBJ1-1, with D possibly matching TRBD1 (6 bases). Between the trimmed V and J ends, which lost 5 bases and 6 bases, there was a span of 22 bases. This CDR3 spans 16 amino acids. CDR1 and CDR2 from the germline V gene are SGHTA and FQGTGA. CDR3 residues: CASSQSSRQVWSEAFF. As DNA, the CDR3 is TGTGCCAGCAGCCAAAGCAGTAGACAGGTATGGTCTGAAGCTTTCTTT.

This sequence joins TRBV3-1 (or the pseudogene TRBV3-2) and TRBJ2-7; D remains ambiguous. Looked up from germline, CDR1 is LGHDT and CDR2 is YNNKEL (reference sequence). The CDR3 has 13 amino acids. V shed 4 bases and J shed 1 base, with 8 bases lying between them. Written as DNA, the CDR3 is TGTGCCAGCAGCCCCGTGACGTCCTACGAGCAGTACTTC. Translating it yields CASSPVTSYEQYF.

This chain uses TRBV18 with TRBJ2-5, with no clear D. V lost 3 bases to trimming and J lost 1 base, with 3 bases between them. This CDR3 is built from 12 residues. Looked up from germline, CDR1 is KGHSH and CDR2 is LQKENI. This chain's CDR3 is CASSPAQETQYF. CDR3 sequence (DNA): TGTGCCAGCTCACCGGCCCAAGAGACCCAGTACTTC.

V gene TRBV28 combines with J gene TRBJ2-7; 9 bases map to TRBD2. The ends lost 6 bases at V and 2 bases at J; junction bases unmatched: 8. CDR3 length equals 15 residues. Germline V gives CDR1 MDHEN, CDR2 SYDVKM. The CDR3 DNA reads as TGTGCCAGCAGCCGGTCGACTAGCGGCCCCTACGAGCAGTACTTC. Translated: CASSRSTSGPYEQYF. Full variable domain (remainder filled in from reference TRBV28 and TRBJ2-7): DVKVTQSSRYLVKRTGEKVFLECVQDMDHENMFWYRQDPGLGLRLIYFSYDVKMKEKGDIPEGYSVSREKKERFSLILESASTNQTSMYLCASSRSTSGPYEQYFGPGTRLTVT.

This rearrangement joins TRBV28 to TRBJ1-1; the D is unclear. Germline V CDR1 and CDR2: MDHEN, SYDVKM. CDR3 length: 13 residues. Trimming removed 3 bases from V and 5 bases from J, with 10 bases in between. CDR3 DNA: TGTGCCAGCAGTTTCGAGCGGGCGACTGAAGCTTTCTTT. As protein: CASSFERATEAFF.

CDR3 sequence reads: CASSLGLGGTGELFF. In nucleotides, the CDR3 is TGTGCCAGCAGCTTAGGGCTCGGGGGAACCGGGGAGCTGTTTTTT. The chain uses TRBV7-9 and TRBJ2-2, with D possibly matching TRBD2 (6 bases). CDR1 and CDR2 (germline): SEHNR, FQNEAQ (reference sequence). This CDR3 contains 15 residues. V lost 1 base and J lost 5, with 11 bases in between.

The chain uses TRBV30 and TRBJ1-1; D possibly corresponds to TRBD1 (5 bases). The ends were cut back, 7 bases at V and 4 bases at J, with 16 bases in the middle. The CDR3 has 13 amino acids. Germline CDR1 and CDR2: GTSNPN and SVGIG (reference sequence). As DNA, the CDR3 is TGTGCCTCTCGGGGCAGTTTGGGCACTGAAGCTTTCTTT. Translation: CASRGSLGTEAFF.

This clone occurred once. This chain connects TRBV28 to TRBJ2-7, with a possible D match to TRBD1 (6 bases). Germline CDR1 MDHEN, CDR2 SYDVKM. V was trimmed by 8 bases and J by 6 bases, leaving 23 bases between them. The CDR3 is 15 amino acids. CDR3 loop: CASGPPDRLPLEQYF. In DNA form, the CDR3 reads TGTGCCAGCGGTCCCCCCGACAGGCTCCCCCTCGAGCAGTACTTC.

The V and J genes are TRBV10-3 and TRBJ2-2, with 8 positions matching TRBD2. V was pared by 4 bases and J by 3 bases, with 7 bases of the junction left unmatched. Germline V CDR1 and CDR2: ENHRY, SYGVKD. CDR3 length equals 16 residues. The CDR3 here is CAISGSREGDTGELFF. The CDR3 bases are TGTGCCATCAGTGGGTCACGGGAGGGCGACACCGGGGAGCTGTTTTTT.

Only a few counts were recorded for this clone. The chain uses TRBV7-6 and TRBJ1-5; maybe TRBD1 (6 bases). V gave up 2 bases and J gave up 4 bases, with 12 bases separating them. Germline V gives CDR1 SGHVS, CDR2 FNYEAQ. This CDR3 has 15 residues. CDR3 bases: TGTGCCAGCAGCTTACAGGGGACCTTTAATCAGCCCCAGCATTTT. Its protein is CASSLQGTFNQPQHF.

Only a few counts were recorded for this clone. V is TRBV28 and J is TRBJ1-6; TRBD1 matches at 7 bases. The V gene's germline CDR1 is MDHEN and CDR2 SYDVKM. Trimming at V came to 5 bases and at J to 7 bases, leaving 5 bases not matched to a gene. The CDR3 consists of 14 residues. CDR3 amino acids: CASSRDRTNSPLHF. The CDR3 DNA is TGTGCCAGCAGTCGGGACAGAACGAATTCACCCCTCCACTTT.

This clone was counted once. This chain connects TRBV6-2 or TRBV6-3 to TRBJ1-5, with 7 bases fitting TRBD1. J was trimmed by 3 bases and V by 5 bases; bases with no gene match: 7. The germline V gene encodes CDR1 MNHEY and CDR2 SVGEGT. CDR3 length: 15 amino acids. Here the CDR3 reads CASSRTGGPNQPQHF. CDR3 coding DNA: TGTGCCAGCAGTAGGACAGGAGGGCCCAATCAGCCCCAGCATTTT.

The chain links TRBV5-1 to TRBJ2-7; D is ambiguous. From germline, CDR1 is SGHRS and CDR2 YFSETQ. CDR3 length: 15 amino acids. V dropped 0 bases and J dropped 3 bases, with 13 bases sitting between them. The DNA for the CDR3 is TGCGCCAGCAGCTTGGGGATAGGAACGGGCTACGAGCAGTACTTC. The encoded protein is CASSLGIGTGYEQYF.

This clone was observed a single time. This chain uses TRBV3-1 (or the pseudogene TRBV3-2) with TRBJ1-1, with 9 bases matching TRBD1. This CDR3 is built from 14 residues. In germline, CDR1 is LGHDT, CDR2 YNNKEL (reference sequence). The J segment lost 5 bases and the V segment lost 4 bases, leaving 5 bases of the junction unmatched. The CDR3: CASSLTGGRTEAFF. The CDR3 nucleotides are TGTGCCAGCAGCCTGACAGGGGGAAGGACTGAAGCTTTCTTT.